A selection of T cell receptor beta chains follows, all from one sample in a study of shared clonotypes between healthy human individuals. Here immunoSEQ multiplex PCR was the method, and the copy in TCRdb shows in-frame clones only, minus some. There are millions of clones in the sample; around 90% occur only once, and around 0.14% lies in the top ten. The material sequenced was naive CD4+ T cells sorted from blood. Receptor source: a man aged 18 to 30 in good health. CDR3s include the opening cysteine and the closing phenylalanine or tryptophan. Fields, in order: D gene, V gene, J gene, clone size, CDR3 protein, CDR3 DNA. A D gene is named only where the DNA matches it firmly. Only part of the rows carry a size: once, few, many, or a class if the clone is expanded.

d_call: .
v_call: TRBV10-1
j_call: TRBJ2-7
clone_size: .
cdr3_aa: CASSEPPSGAKEQYF
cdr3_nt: TGCGCCAGCAGTGAGCCTCCTTCGGGGGCAAAAGAGCAGTACTTC

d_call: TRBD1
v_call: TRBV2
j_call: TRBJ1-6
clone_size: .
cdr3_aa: CASSGTAILDSPLHF
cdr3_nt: TGTGCCAGCTCAGGGACAGCGATACTAGATTCACCCCTCCACTTT

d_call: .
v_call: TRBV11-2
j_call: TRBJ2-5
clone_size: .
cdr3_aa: CASSVGGGVETQYF
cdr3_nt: TGTGCCAGCAGCGTCGGGGGCGGCGTCGAGACCCAGTACTTC

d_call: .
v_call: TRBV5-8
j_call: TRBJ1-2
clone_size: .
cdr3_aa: CASSQRANYGYTF
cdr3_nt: TGTGCCAGCAGCCAAAGGGCTAACTATGGCTACACCTTC

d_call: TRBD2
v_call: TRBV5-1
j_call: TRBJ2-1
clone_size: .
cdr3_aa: CASSNGLAGGTIGQFF
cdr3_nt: TGCGCCAGCAGCAACGGACTAGCGGGAGGGACGATTGGGCAGTTCTTC

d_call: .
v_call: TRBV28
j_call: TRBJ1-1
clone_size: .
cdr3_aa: CASSFVWGMNTEAFF
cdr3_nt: TGTGCCAGCAGTTTTGTCTGGGGGATGAACACTGAAGCTTTCTTT

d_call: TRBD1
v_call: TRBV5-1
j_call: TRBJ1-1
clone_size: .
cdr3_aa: CASSLETTGAVGEAFF
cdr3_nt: TGCGCCAGCAGCTTGGAAACGACAGGGGCTGTCGGTGAAGCTTTCTTT

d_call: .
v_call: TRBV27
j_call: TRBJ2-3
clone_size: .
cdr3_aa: CASFPQPHHSAGARDTQYF
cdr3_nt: TGTGCCAGCTTCCCCCAGCCCCACCACTCTGCGGGGGCCCGAGATACGCAGTATTTT

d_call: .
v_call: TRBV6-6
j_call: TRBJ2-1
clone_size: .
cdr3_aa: CASSYGTHNEQFF
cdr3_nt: TGTGCCAGCAGTTACGGGACCCACAATGAGCAGTTCTTC

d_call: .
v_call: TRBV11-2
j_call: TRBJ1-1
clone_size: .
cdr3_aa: CASRKVQGRTEAFF
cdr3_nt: TGTGCCAGCAGAAAAGTACAGGGTAGGACTGAAGCTTTCTTT

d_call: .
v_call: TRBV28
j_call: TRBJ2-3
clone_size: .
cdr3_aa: CATYKSETDTQYF
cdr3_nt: TGTGCCACCTACAAGAGTGAGACAGATACGCAGTATTTT

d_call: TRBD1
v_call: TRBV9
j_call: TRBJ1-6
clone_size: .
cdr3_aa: CASRSGTGYNSPLHF
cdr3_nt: TGTGCCAGCAGGTCCGGGACAGGTTATAATTCACCCCTCCACTTT

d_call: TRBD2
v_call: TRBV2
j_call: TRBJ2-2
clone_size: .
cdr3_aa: CASILAGGVGELFF
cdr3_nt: TGTGCCAGCATTCTAGCGGGAGGGGTCGGGGAGCTGTTTTTT

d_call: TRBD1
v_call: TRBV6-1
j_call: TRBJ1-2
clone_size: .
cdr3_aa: CASSEGRTGAGYTF
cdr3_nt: TGTGCCAGCAGTGAAGGGCGGACAGGGGCCGGCTACACCTTC

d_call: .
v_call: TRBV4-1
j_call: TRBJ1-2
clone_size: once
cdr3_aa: CASSQDPPGSSYGYTF
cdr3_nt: TGCGCCAGCAGCCAAGACCCCCCAGGGTCTAGCTATGGCTACACCTTC

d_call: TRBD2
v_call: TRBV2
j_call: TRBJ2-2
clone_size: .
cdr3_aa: CASSGRAGGANTGELFF
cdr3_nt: TGTGCCAGCAGTGGGCGAGCGGGAGGAGCGAACACCGGGGAGCTGTTTTTT

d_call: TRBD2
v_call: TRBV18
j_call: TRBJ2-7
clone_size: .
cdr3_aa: CASQRTSGSGEQYF
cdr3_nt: TGTGCCAGCCAAAGGACTAGCGGGAGTGGCGAGCAGTACTTC

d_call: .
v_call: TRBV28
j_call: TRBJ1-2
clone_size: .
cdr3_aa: CASSFINYGYTF
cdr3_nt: TGTGCCAGCAGTTTTATTAACTATGGCTACACCTTC

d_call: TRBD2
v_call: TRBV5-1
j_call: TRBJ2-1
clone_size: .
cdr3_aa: CASSPLSGGDNEQFF
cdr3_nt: TGCGCCAGCAGCCCGCTTAGCGGGGGGGACAATGAGCAGTTCTTC

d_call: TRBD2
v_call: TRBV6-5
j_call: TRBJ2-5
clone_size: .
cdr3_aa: CASSYDGTSGLGAQYF
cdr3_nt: TGTGCCAGCAGTTACGATGGGACTAGCGGCCTAGGGGCCCAGTACTTC

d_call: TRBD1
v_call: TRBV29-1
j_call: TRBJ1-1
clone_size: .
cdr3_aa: CSASGDRGAFF
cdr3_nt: TGCAGCGCCTCGGGGGACAGGGGTGCTTTCTTT

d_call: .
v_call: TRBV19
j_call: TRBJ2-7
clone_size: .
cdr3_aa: CASSFLGGREQYF
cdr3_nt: TGTGCCAGTAGTTTCCTAGGGGGTAGGGAGCAGTACTTC

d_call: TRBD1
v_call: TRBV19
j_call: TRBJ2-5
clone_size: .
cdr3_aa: CASSITGVIQETQYF
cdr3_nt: TGTGCCAGTAGTATAACAGGGGTTATCCAAGAGACCCAGTACTTC

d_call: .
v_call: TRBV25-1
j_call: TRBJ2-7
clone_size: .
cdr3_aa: CASSEIEGSYEQYF
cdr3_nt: TGTGCCAGCAGTGAAATTGAGGGCTCCTACGAGCAGTACTTC